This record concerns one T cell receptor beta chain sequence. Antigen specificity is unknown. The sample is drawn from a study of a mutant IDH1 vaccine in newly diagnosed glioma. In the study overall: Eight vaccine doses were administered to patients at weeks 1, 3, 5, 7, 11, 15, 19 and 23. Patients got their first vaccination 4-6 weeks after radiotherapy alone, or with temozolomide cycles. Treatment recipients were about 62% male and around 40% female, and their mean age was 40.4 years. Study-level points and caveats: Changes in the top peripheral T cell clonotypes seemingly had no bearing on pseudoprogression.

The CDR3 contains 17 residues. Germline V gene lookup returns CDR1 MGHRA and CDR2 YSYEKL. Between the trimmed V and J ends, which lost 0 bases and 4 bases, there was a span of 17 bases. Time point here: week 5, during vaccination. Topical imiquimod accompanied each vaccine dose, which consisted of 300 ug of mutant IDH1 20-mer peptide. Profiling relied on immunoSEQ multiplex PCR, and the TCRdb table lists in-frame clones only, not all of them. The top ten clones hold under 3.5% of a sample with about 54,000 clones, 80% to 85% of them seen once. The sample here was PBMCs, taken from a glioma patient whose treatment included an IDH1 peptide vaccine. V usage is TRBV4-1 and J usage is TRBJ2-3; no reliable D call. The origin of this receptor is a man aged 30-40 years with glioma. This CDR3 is CASSQDSRGAISDTQYF. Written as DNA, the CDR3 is TGCGCCAGCAGCCAAGATTCGCGAGGAGCGATCTCAGATACGCAGTATTTT.